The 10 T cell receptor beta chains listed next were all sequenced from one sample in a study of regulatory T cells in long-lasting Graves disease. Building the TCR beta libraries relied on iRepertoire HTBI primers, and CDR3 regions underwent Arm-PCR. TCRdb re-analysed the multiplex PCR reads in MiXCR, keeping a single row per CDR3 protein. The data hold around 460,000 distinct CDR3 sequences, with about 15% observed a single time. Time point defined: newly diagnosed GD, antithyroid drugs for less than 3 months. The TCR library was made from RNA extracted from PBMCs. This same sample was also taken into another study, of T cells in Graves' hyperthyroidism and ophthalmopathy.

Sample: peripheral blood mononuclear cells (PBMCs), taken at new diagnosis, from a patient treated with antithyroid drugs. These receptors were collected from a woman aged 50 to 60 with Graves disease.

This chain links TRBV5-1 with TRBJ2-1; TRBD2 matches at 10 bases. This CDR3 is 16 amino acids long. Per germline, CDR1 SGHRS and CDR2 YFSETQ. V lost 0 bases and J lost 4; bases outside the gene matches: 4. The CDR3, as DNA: TGCGCCAGCAGCTTGGCGGGGACTAGCGTTTACAATGAGCAGTTCTTC. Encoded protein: CASSLAGTSVYNEQFF. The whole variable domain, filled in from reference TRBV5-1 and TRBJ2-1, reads KAGVTQTPRYLIKTRGQQVTLSCSPISGHRSVSWYQQTPGQGLQFLFEYFSETQRNKGNFPGRFSGRQFSNSRSEMNVSTLELGDSALYLCASSLAGTSVYNEQFFGPGTRLTVL.

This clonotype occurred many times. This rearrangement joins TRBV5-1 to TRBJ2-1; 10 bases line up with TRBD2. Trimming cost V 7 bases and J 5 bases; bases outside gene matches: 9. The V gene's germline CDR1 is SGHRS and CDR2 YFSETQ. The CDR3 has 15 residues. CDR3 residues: CASAPLAGANNEQFF. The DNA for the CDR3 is TGCGCCAGCGCCCCGCTAGCGGGAGCGAACAATGAGCAGTTCTTC. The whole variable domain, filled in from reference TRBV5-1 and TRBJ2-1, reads KAGVTQTPRYLIKTRGQQVTLSCSPISGHRSVSWYQQTPGQGLQFLFEYFSETQRNKGNFPGRFSGRQFSNSRSEMNVSTLELGDSALYLCASAPLAGANNEQFFGPGTRLTVL.

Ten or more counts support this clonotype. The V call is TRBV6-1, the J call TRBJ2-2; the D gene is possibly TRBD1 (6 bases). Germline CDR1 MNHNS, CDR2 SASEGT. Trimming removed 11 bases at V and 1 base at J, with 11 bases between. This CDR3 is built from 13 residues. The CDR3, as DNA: TGTGCCGGCGGACAGCTGAACACCGGGGAGCTGTTTTTT. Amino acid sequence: CAGGQLNTGELFF.

The CDR3 nucleotides are TGCGCCAGCAGCCAAGTCCCGGGACAGGGATACAATGAGCAGTTCTTC. Translating gives CASSQVPGQGYNEQFF. V and J are TRBV4-1 and TRBJ2-1; 9 bases agree with TRBD1. The V segment lost 1 base and the J segment 4 bases; nucleotides outside the gene matches: 5. CDR3 size: 16 residues. Germline V gene data show CDR1 as MGHRA and CDR2 as YSYEKL.

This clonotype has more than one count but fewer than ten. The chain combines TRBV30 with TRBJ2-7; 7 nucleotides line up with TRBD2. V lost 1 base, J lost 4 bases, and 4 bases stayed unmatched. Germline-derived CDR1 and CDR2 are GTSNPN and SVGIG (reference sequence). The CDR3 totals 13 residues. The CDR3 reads CAWSGGRYYEQYF. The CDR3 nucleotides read TGTGCCTGGAGTGGCGGGAGATATTACGAGCAGTACTTC. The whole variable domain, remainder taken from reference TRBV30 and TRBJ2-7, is SQTIHQWPATLVQPVGSPLSLECTVEGTSNPNLYWYRQAAGRGLQLLFYSVGIGQISSEVPQNLSASRPQDRQFILSSKKLLLSDSGFYLCAWSGGRYYEQYFGPGTRLTVT.

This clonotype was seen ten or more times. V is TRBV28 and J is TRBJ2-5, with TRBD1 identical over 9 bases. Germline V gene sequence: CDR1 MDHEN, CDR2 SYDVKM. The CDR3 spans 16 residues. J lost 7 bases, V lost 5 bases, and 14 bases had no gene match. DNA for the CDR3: TGTGCCAGCAGTCCCACCCGGGACAGGGCTGTGGGGACCCAGTACTTC. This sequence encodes CASSPTRDRAVGTQYF.

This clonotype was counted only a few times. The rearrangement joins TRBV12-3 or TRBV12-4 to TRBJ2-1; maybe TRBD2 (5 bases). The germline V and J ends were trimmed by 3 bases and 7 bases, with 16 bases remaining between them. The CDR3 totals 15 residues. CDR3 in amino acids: CASSFRGSVGNEQFF. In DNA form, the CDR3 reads TGTGCCAGCAGTTTTCGTGGGAGTGTCGGTAATGAGCAGTTCTTC.

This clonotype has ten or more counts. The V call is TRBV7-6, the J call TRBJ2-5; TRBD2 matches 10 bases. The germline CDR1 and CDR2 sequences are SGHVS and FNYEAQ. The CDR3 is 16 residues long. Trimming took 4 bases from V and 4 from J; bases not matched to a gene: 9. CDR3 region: CASSSAWRTSGETQYF. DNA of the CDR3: TGTGCCAGCAGCTCGGCATGGCGGACTAGCGGAGAGACCCAGTACTTC.

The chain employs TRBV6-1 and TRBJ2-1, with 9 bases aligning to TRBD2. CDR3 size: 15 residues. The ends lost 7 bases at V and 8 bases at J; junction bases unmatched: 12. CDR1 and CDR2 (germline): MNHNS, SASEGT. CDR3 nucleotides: TGTGCCAGCACTCTAGGGACTAGCTCGGGGGATGAGCAGTTCTTC. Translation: CASTLGTSSGDEQFF.

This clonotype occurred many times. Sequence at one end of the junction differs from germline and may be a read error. The CDR3: CACTGRSELF. In DNA form, the CDR3 reads TGTGCCTGCACTGGGCGGTCGGAGCTCTTC. The chain combines TRBV30 with TRBJ2-1; D not resolved. Per the germline V gene, CDR1 is GTSNPN and CDR2 is SVGIG (reference sequence). The CDR3 contains 10 residues. The whole variable domain, remainder taken from reference TRBV30 and TRBJ2-1, is SQTIHQWPATLVQPVGSPLSLECTVEGTSNPNLYWYRQAAGRGLQLLFYSVGIGQISSEVPQNLSASRPQDRQFILSSKKLLLSDSGFYLCACTGRSELFGPGTRLTVL.